The 17 T cell receptor beta chains below all came from one sample that was sequenced in a study of response to subunit inactivated influenza vaccine. TCRdb recomputed calls from the RT-PCR reads with MiXCR, one row per CDR3 protein. The profile shows about 570,000 distinct CDR3 sequences, roughly 12% of them singletons. This same sample was also part of a study on T cells expressing NK-cell markers. This second report adds: TCR beta cDNA was made by 5'RACE template switching with UMIs.

The input for sequencing was PBMCs from blood, taken on the day of vaccination. The origin of the receptors is a man aged 45-60 years who received an inactivated influenza vaccine.

This clonotype was seen a few times. The V and J genes are TRBV18 and TRBJ1-1; the match to TRBD1 covers 7 bases. This CDR3 has 15 residues. Trimming cost V 3 bases and J 7 bases; bases outside gene matches: 11. Germline CDR1 is KGHSH and CDR2 is LQKENI. CDR3 protein: CASSPSQGGGYEAFF. The CDR3 nucleotides are TGTGCCAGCTCACCCTCCCAGGGGGGCGGATATGAAGCTTTCTTT. Supplemented by reference TRBV18 and TRBJ1-1, the full variable domain reads NAGVMQNPRHLVRRRGQEARLRCSPMKGHSHVYWYRQLPEEGLKFMVYLQKENIIDESGMPKERFSAEFPKEGPSILRIQQVVRGDSAAYFCASSPSQGGGYEAFFGQGTRLTVV.

The table lists this clonotype with a few counts. CDR3 DNA sequence: TGTGCCAGCACCTTGGGTCAGGGGAACACTGAAGCTTTCTTT. Translated: CASTLGQGNTEAFF. The genes are TRBV12-3 or TRBV12-4 and TRBJ1-1; weak D call: TRBD1 (5 bases). V gave up 7 bases and J gave up 1 base, with 13 bases separating them. This CDR3 is built from 14 residues.

The CDR3 region has the DNA TGTGCCAGCAGCCGGGGGGCTCGAGGCATTCAGTACTTC. It codes for CASSRGARGIQYF. This chain uses TRBV3-1 with TRBJ2-4, with D perhaps assigned TRBD1 or TRBD2 (6 bases each). The V end lost 4 bases, the J end lost 9 bases, and 13 bases lay between the germline ends. Germline-derived CDR1 and CDR2 are LGHDT and YNNKEL (reference sequence). This CDR3 has 13 amino acids.

There are many counts of this clonotype. The chain is built from TRBV7-2 and TRBJ1-6; tentatively, D is TRBD1 (6 bases). Germline values: CDR1 SGHTA, CDR2 FQGNSA. Trimming left V 5 bases short and J 8 bases short, with 16 bases between. The CDR3 totals 15 residues. This CDR3 is CASSTIGQGYSPLHF. DNA of the CDR3: TGTGCCAGCAGCACTATCGGGCAGGGGTATTCACCCCTCCACTTT.

This chain joins TRBV28 and TRBJ2-5; perhaps TRBD1 as D (6 bases). Trimming stripped 7 bases from V and 5 bases from J, with 14 bases between. Germline CDR1 and CDR2: MDHEN and SYDVKM. The CDR3 length is 13 residues. The CDR3 bases are TGTGCCAGCAACCTGCAGGGGCGGGAGACCCAGTACTTC. Translation: CASNLQGRETQYF.

The rearrangement uses TRBV30 and TRBJ2-2; no definite D call. Looked up from germline, CDR1 is GTSNPN and CDR2 is SVGIG (reference sequence). The CDR3 totals 14 residues. The V and J ends lost 2 bases and 1 base respectively, with 8 bases between them. In nucleotides, the CDR3 is TGTGCCTGGAGTAGGGCCCGGAACACCGGGGAGCTGTTTTTT. It translates to CAWSRARNTGELFF.

This clonotype turned up a few times. The chain links TRBV7-9 to TRBJ2-1; 10 nucleotides match TRBD1. The length of the CDR3 is 16 residues. J was trimmed by 4 bases and V by 0 bases; bases with no gene match: 3. Per the germline V gene, CDR1 is SEHNR and CDR2 is FQNEAQ (reference sequence). CDR3 protein: CASSLADRGMYNEQFF. The CDR3 DNA reads as TGTGCCAGCAGCTTAGCGGACAGGGGGATGTACAATGAGCAGTTCTTC.

The chain couples TRBV28 to TRBJ2-1, with 12 positions matching TRBD2. This CDR3 has 16 amino acids. The germline V gene has CDR1 MDHEN and CDR2 SYDVKM. J was trimmed by 2 bases and V by 5 bases; bases with no gene match: 4. This CDR3 is CASSMLAGGPYNEQFF. CDR3 DNA sequence: TGTGCCAGCAGTATGCTAGCGGGGGGGCCCTACAATGAGCAGTTCTTC.

This clonotype was seen a few times. The V gene is TRBV4-3, the J gene TRBJ1-2, with unresolved D. V was clipped by 1 base and J by 2 bases, with 11 bases between them. This CDR3 comprises 15 residues. Looked up from germline, CDR1 is LGHNA and CDR2 is YSLEER. The CDR3 DNA reads TGCGCCAGCAGCCAAGTAGCGGAATCGAACTATGGCTACACCTTC. It encodes CASSQVAESNYGYTF.

The chain employs TRBV20-1 and TRBJ1-2; TRBD1 agrees at 7 bases. The CDR3 has 16 residues. CDR1 and CDR2 (germline): DFQATT, SNEGSKA (reference sequence). V lost 0 bases to trimming and J lost 2 bases; unmatched junction nucleotides: 9. The CDR3 DNA reads TGCAGTGCTAGAGACCTAGACAGGGCCTCCAACTATGGCTACACCTTC. Translated: CSARDLDRASNYGYTF.

This clonotype occurred a few times. The rearrangement joins TRBV2 to TRBJ1-5, with D uncertain. Germline CDR1 and CDR2: SNHLY and FYNNEI. The CDR3 sequence is 14 residues long. Trimming stripped 4 bases from V and 4 bases from J, with 11 bases between. The CDR3 DNA sequence: TGTGCCAGCAGTGGGGAAGGCCCTAATCAGCCCCAGCATTTT. Residues: CASSGEGPNQPQHF.

This clonotype was recorded a few times. The genes are TRBV28 and TRBJ2-1; TRBD1 is a possible D gene (6 bases). V lost 8 bases to trimming and J lost 0 bases, with 17 bases between them. CDR3 length: 16 amino acids. Germline-derived CDR1 and CDR2 are MDHEN and SYDVKM. The CDR3: CASGVSRTVSYNEQFF. The CDR3 DNA reads as TGTGCCAGCGGGGTTAGCAGGACAGTCTCCTACAATGAGCAGTTCTTC.

In DNA form, the CDR3 reads TGTGCCAGAAGATGCGGGGGGGCGTTGTACAATGAGCAGTTCTTC. Translation gives CARRCGGALYNEQFF. V and J are TRBV12-3 or TRBV12-4 and TRBJ2-1; 9 bases agree with TRBD2. CDR3 size: 15 residues. The trim removed 9 bases at V and 4 bases at J, leaving 10 bases unmatched.

This clonotype has just a few counts. The chain carries TRBV6-2 or TRBV6-3 and TRBJ1-2, with TRBD1 identical over 9 bases. J lost 2 bases, V lost 9 bases, and 10 bases had no gene match. Looked up from germline, CDR1 is MNHEY and CDR2 is SVGEGT. The CDR3 spans 15 residues. The CDR3 coding sequence is TGTGCCAGTCAGAAGTGGACAGGGGACAACTATGGCTACACCTTC. It is translated as CASQKWTGDNYGYTF.

V gene TRBV12-3 or TRBV12-4 combines with J gene TRBJ2-1; TRBD2 might be the D (7 bases). The CDR3 loop spans 14 amino acids. Trimming cost V 5 bases and J 7 bases, with 15 bases left between them. The CDR3 spells CASSGGAGYNEQFF. The CDR3 DNA follows: TGTGCCAGCAGTGGGGGGGCAGGGTATAATGAGCAGTTCTTC.

This clonotype was seen many times. The rearrangement uses TRBV7-9 and TRBJ2-7, with 9 bases identical to TRBD1. V lost 6 bases, J lost 2 bases, and 8 bases stayed unmatched. The CDR3 runs to 15 residues. Germline CDR1 is SEHNR and CDR2 is FQNEAQ (reference sequence). This CDR3 reads CASSLQGALPYEQYF. CDR3 DNA: TGTGCCAGCAGTCTACAGGGGGCGCTACCCTACGAGCAGTACTTC.

In its sample, this clonotype was seen a few times. The chain combines TRBV15 with TRBJ2-2; 7 nucleotides align to TRBD2. Germline CDR1 reads LNHNV; CDR2 reads YYDKDF (reference sequence). This CDR3 contains 16 residues. V was clipped by 5 bases and J by 8 bases; unmatched bases: 14. CDR3 residues: CATSGPGLPNIGELFF. CDR3 nucleotides: TGTGCCACCAGCGGACCGGGACTACCGAACATTGGGGAGCTGTTTTTT.